This T cell receptor beta chain was obtained from a study of blood T cell repertoires in COVID-19. Germline CDR1 and CDR2: MNHNS and SASEGT. The CDR3 loop spans 12 amino acids. V was clipped by 1 base and J by 10 bases, with 10 bases between them. Method: immunoSEQ multiplex PCR; TCRdb's copy keeps in-frame clones and lacks some. In the table there are roughly 230,000 clones, roughly 85% of which are singletons. The receptor's source is a man aged 45-65 years with COVID-19, enrolled during active disease. The chain combines TRBV6-1 with TRBJ1-1; D is unclear. The specimen sequenced was peripheral blood. The CDR3 is CASSEERNGAFF. The CDR3 DNA follows: TGTGCCAGCAGTGAAGAGAGGAACGGAGCTTTCTTT.